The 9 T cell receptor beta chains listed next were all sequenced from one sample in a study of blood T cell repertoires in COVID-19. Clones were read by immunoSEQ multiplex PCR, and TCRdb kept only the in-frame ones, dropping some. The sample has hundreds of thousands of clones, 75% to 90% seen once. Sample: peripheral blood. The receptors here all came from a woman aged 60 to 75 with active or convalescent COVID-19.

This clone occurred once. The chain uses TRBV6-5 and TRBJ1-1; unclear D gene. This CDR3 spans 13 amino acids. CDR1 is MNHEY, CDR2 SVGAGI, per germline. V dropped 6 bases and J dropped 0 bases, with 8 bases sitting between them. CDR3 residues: CASSTVMNTEAFF. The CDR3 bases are TGTGCCAGCAGCACGGTAATGAACACTGAAGCTTTCTTT.

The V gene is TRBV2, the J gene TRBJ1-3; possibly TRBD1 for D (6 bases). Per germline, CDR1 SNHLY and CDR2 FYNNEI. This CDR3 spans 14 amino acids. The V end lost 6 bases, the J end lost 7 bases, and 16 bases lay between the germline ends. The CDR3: CASSYLQGINTIYF. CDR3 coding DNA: TGTGCCAGCAGCTATCTACAGGGTATTAACACCATATATTTT.

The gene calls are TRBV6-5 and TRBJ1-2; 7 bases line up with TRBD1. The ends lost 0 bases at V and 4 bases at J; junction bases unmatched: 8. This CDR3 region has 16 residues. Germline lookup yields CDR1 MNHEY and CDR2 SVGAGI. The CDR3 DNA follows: TGTGCCAGCAGTTACTCGATAGGGGACAGCCCCTATGGCTACACCTTC. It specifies CASSYSIGDSPYGYTF.

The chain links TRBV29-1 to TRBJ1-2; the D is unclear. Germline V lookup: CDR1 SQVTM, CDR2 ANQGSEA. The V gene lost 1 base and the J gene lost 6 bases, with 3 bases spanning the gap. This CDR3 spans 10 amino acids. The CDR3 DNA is TGCAGCGTTGAAGCTGATGGCTACACCTTC. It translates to CSVEADGYTF.

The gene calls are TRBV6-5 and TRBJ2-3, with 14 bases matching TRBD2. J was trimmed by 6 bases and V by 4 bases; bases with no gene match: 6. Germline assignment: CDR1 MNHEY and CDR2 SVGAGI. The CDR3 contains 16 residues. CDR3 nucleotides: TGTGCCAGCAGTTCGGGACTAGCGGGGGCGCCGGATACGCAGTATTTT. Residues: CASSSGLAGAPDTQYF.

DNA of the CDR3: TGTGCCAGCAGCTTAGGGACAGGGGATCAGCCCCAGCATTTT. Protein sequence: CASSLGTGDQPQHF. This chain connects TRBV11-2 to TRBJ1-5; TRBD1 matches 9 bases. Germline V gene data show CDR1 as SGHAT and CDR2 as FQNNGV. J lost 5 bases, V lost 1 base, and 0 bases had no gene match. This CDR3 spans 14 amino acids.

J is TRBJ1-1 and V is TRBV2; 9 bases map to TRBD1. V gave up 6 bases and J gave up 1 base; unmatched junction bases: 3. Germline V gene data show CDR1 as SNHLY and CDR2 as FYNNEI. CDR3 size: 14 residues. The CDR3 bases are TGTGCCAGCAGGGACAGGGGAGGGAACACTGAAGCTTTCTTT. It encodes CASRDRGGNTEAFF.

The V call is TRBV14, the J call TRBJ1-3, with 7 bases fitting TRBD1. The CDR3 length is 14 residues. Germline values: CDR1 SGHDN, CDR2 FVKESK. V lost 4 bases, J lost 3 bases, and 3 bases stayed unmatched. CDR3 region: CASSLSGGGNTIYF. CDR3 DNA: TGTGCCAGCAGCCTGTCAGGGGGTGGAAACACCATATATTTT.

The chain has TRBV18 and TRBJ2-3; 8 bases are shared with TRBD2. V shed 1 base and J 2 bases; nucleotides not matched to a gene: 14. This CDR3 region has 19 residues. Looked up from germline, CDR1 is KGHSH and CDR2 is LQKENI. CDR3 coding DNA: TGTGCCAGCTCACCACGGCAGACTAGCGACATTTACCTCACAGATACGCAGTATTTT. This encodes CASSPRQTSDIYLTDTQYF.